Presented here are 11 T cell receptor beta chains from one specimen sequenced in a study of cytomegalovirus exposure and HLA in healthy donors. PCR employed 60 Vbeta and 13 Jbeta primers. The method was immunoSEQ multiplex PCR; TCRdb's version includes in-frame clones alone and lacks a portion of them. The sample lists under 200,000 clones; approximately 90% were seen once. The specimen sequenced was PBMCs. The receptor set was obtained from a boy aged 2 to 10 in good health and CMV-seronegative.

The chain combines TRBV6-5 with TRBJ2-5; TRBD2 might be the D (5 bases). Trimming shortened V by 2 bases and J by 2 bases, and 9 bases separated the two germline ends. The CDR3 is 14 amino acids. The V gene's germline CDR1 is MNHEY and CDR2 SVGAGI. The CDR3 loop reads CASSYAQRQETQYF. The DNA of the CDR3 is TGTGCCAGCAGTTACGCCCAGCGGCAAGAGACCCAGTACTTC.

The chain links TRBV4-2 to TRBJ2-1, with 11 nucleotides matching TRBD1. Germline CDR1 reads LGHNA; CDR2 reads YNFKEQ. J was trimmed by 8 bases and V by 1 base; bases with no gene match: 4. The length of the CDR3 is 15 residues. CDR3 bases: TGTGCCAGCAGCCAAGGAGGGACAGGGGGTTATGAGCAGTTCTTC. Protein: CASSQGGTGGYEQFF.

This clone occurred once. The rearrangement joins TRBV5-4 to TRBJ2-7, with D tentatively TRBD2 (6 bases). The ends were cut back, 4 bases at V and 3 bases at J, with 8 bases in the middle. The V gene's germline CDR1 is SGHNT and CDR2 YYREEE (reference sequence). This CDR3 spans 12 amino acids. The DNA for the CDR3 is TGTGCCAGCAGCGCTAGCGACTACGAGCAGTACTTC. Residues: CASSASDYEQYF.

V is TRBV5-1 and J is TRBJ2-1; 15 nucleotides agree with TRBD2. Per the germline V gene, CDR1 is SGHRS and CDR2 is YFSETQ. V was pared by 3 bases and J by 8 bases, with 3 bases of the junction left unmatched. The CDR3 contains 15 residues. CDR3 protein: CASSSGTSGRYEQFF. The DNA of the CDR3 is TGCGCCAGCAGCTCCGGGACTAGCGGGAGGTATGAGCAGTTCTTC.

The sample holds one count of this clone. The chain employs TRBV28 and TRBJ1-1, with D unclear. Germline values: CDR1 MDHEN, CDR2 SYDVKM. The CDR3 length is 11 residues. The germline V and J ends were trimmed by 7 bases and 10 bases, with 13 bases remaining between them. The CDR3 here is CASIQGLGAFF. In nucleotides, the CDR3 is TGTGCCAGCATTCAAGGACTAGGAGCTTTCTTT.

A few counts support this clone. DNA for the CDR3: TGTGCCAGCAGTTTCACAGGCTCTGGAAACACCATATATTTT. This translates into CASSFTGSGNTIYF. V is TRBV27 and J is TRBJ1-3; perhaps TRBD1 as D (5 bases). CDR3 size: 14 residues. The V end was cut by 3 bases, the J end by 0 bases, with 6 bases between. Per germline, CDR1 MNHEY and CDR2 SMNVEV (reference sequence).

The genes are TRBV9 and TRBJ2-7; maybe TRBD2 (7 bases). V was cut by 0 bases and J by 4 bases, with 14 bases left in between. This CDR3 is built from 15 residues. In germline, CDR1 is SGDLS, CDR2 YYNGEE. In DNA form, the CDR3 reads TGTGCCAGCAGCGTAGGGGCGGGGGCCAGTTACGAGCAGTACTTC. Amino acid sequence: CASSVGAGASYEQYF.

In its sample, this clone was seen once. The genes are TRBV6-1 and TRBJ2-5; a possible D gene is TRBD2 (6 bases). The germline CDR1 and CDR2 sequences are MNHNS and SASEGT. The CDR3 covers 12 residues. V lost 7 bases and J lost 5, with 11 bases in between. CDR3: CASTFSGETQYF. CDR3 DNA: TGTGCCAGCACTTTCAGCGGGGAGACCCAGTACTTC.

In DNA, the CDR3 is TGCGCCAGCAGTGAAGCGGGGGGTCCAAGCCTCTCTGGGGCCAACGTCCTGACTTTC. Translation: CASSEAGGPSLSGANVLTF. The chain carries TRBV10-2 and TRBJ2-6; 9 bases match TRBD2. Germline assignment: CDR1 WSHSY and CDR2 SAAADI. V lost 3 bases to trimming and J lost 0 bases; unmatched junction nucleotides: 9. The CDR3 extends over 19 amino acids.

The J gene is TRBJ2-3, the V gene TRBV6-4; 8 nucleotides match TRBD1. V shed 8 bases and J 5 bases; nucleotides not matched to a gene: 12. The germline gives CDR1 MRHNA, CDR2 SNTAGT. This CDR3 comprises 15 residues. This chain's CDR3 is CASRIGTGREDTQYF. The DNA for the CDR3 is TGTGCCAGCCGGATCGGGACAGGCCGGGAAGATACGCAGTATTTT.

The genes are TRBV30 and TRBJ2-5; D unresolved. V dropped 5 bases and J dropped 7 bases, with 23 bases sitting between them. This CDR3 comprises 15 residues. The germline V gene encodes CDR1 GTSNPN and CDR2 SVGIG (reference sequence). DNA of the CDR3: TGTGCCTGGGAAATAGTTGTAGCACAATCTGGGACCCAGTACTTC. Translated: CAWEIVVAQSGTQYF.